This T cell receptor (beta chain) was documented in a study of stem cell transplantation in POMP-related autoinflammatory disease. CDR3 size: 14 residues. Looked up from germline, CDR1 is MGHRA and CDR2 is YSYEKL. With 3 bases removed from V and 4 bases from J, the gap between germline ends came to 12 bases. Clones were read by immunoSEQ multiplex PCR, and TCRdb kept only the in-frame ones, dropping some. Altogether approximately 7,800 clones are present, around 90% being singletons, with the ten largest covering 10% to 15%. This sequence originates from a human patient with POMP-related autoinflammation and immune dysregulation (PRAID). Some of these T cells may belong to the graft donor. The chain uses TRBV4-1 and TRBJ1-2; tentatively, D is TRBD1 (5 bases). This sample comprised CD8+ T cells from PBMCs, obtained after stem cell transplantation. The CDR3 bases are TGCGCCAGCAGCCATATGACAGATCCCTATGGCTACACCTTC. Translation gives CASSHMTDPYGYTF.